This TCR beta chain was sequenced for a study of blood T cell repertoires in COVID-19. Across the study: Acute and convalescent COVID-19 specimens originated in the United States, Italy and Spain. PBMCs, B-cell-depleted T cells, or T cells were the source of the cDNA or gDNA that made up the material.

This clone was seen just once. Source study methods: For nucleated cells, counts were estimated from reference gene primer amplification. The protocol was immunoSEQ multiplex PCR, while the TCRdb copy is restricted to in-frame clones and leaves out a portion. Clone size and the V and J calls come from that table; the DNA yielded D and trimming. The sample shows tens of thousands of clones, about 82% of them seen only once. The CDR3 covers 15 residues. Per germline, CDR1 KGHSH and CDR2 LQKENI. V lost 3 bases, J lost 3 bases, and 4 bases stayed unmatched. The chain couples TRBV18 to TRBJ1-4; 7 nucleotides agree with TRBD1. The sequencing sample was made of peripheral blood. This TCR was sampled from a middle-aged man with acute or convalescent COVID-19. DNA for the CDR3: TGTGCCAGCTCACCCCGGACAGGAGCTAATGAAAAACTGTTTTTT. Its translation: CASSPRTGANEKLFF.